This T cell receptor (beta chain) was identified in a study of cytomegalovirus exposure and HLA in healthy donors. V was shortened by 2 bases and J by 0 bases, with 8 bases between the two germline ends. In germline, CDR1 is ENHRY, CDR2 SYGVKD. The CDR3 spans 15 residues. Primers included in the PCR were 60 Vbeta and 13 Jbeta primers. As originally analysed: A later analysis tallied approximately 80 million unique TCR beta chains, around 12 million of them shared. Clones were read by immunoSEQ multiplex PCR, and TCRdb kept only the in-frame ones, dropping some. V and J calls and clone size are those listed in that table; D and trimming were worked out from the DNA. The profile shows some 130,000 clones, 65% to 85% of them singletons. A note on this clone: The antigen remains undetermined.

Whole-study findings and limits: The dataset shows that most TCR sequences were rare, while some public TCRs occurred in many donors. A later analysis found TCR association rates differed by HLA locus, highest for DRB1 and lowest for HLA-C. Cytomegalovirus association was listed for around 180 TCR beta chains.

The rearrangement uses TRBV10-3 and TRBJ2-1, with D maybe TRBD2 (5 bases). Sequencing was performed on PBMCs. The clonotype comes from a man aged 18 to 30 in good health and CMV-seronegative. The chain's CDR3 is CAISEQAGSYNEQFF. The DNA of the CDR3 is TGTGCCATCAGTGAGCAGGCGGGCTCCTACAATGAGCAGTTCTTC.